Following are 13 T cell receptor beta chains from one sample sequenced in a study of T cell responses to AZD1222 COVID-19 vaccine. The method was immunoSEQ multiplex PCR; TCRdb's version includes in-frame clones alone and lacks a portion of them. The table lists about 120,000 clones, approximately 90% of them singletons. The sequenced sample was peripheral blood, obtained on day 0 of AZD1222 vaccination. These receptors all come from an adult in good health.

The chain uses TRBV15 and TRBJ2-1; the D call may be TRBD1 or TRBD2 (5 bases each). Germline-derived CDR1 and CDR2 are LNHNV and YYDKDF (reference sequence). This CDR3 contains 17 residues. V shed 0 bases and J shed 0 bases, with 12 bases lying between them. CDR3: CATSRDYGTDSYNEQFF. The DNA for the CDR3 is TGTGCCACCAGCAGAGATTACGGGACGGACTCCTACAATGAGCAGTTCTTC.

V usage is TRBV23-1 and J usage is TRBJ1-2, with TRBD1 matching 7 bases. TRBV23-1 is known as an ORF, though its function is uncertain. The CDR3 sequence is 15 residues long. Trimming removed 5 bases from V and 3 bases from J; junction bases left unmatched: 9. CDR3 sequence reads: CASSNREGADYGYTF. For the CDR3, the DNA is TGCGCCAGCAGTAATCGAGAGGGGGCGGACTATGGCTACACCTTC.

The chain recombines TRBV20-1 with TRBJ2-1, with 9 positions matching TRBD2. Germline loops: CDR1 DFQATT, CDR2 SNEGSKA (reference sequence). V dropped 5 bases and J dropped 8; count of bases not matched to a gene: 7. CDR3 length: 13 amino acids. This chain's CDR3 is CSAGEVAGDEQFF. DNA of the CDR3: TGCAGTGCTGGTGAGGTAGCGGGGGATGAGCAGTTCTTC.

The chain recombines TRBV7-6 with TRBJ2-5, with unresolved D. Trimming pared 5 bases from V and 5 bases from J, leaving 12 bases between. This CDR3 has 13 amino acids. Looked up from germline, CDR1 is SGHVS and CDR2 is FNYEAQ. CDR3 region: CASSLSIGETQYF. The CDR3 DNA reads as TGTGCCAGCAGCCTTTCGATAGGCGAGACCCAGTACTTC.

The chain combines TRBV19 with TRBJ1-5, with TRBD1 as a possible D gene (6 bases). The CDR3 covers 13 residues. CDR1 is LNHDA and CDR2 is SQIVND in the germline V gene (reference sequence). Trimming took off 5 bases at V and 7 bases at J, with 12 bases between the two ends. CDR3 sequence: CASSSGAGQPQHF. The CDR3 region has the DNA TGTGCCAGTAGTTCAGGGGCAGGGCAGCCCCAGCATTTT.

J is TRBJ2-7 and V is TRBV6-2 or TRBV6-3; 7 bases are a match to TRBD1. This CDR3 has 13 amino acids. The J segment lost 5 bases and the V segment lost 5 bases, leaving 6 bases of the junction unmatched. Germline V gene data show CDR1 as MNHEY and CDR2 as SVGEGT. The CDR3 bases are TGTGCCAGCAGTCCCGACAGGGTCAACGAGCAGTACTTC. Its protein is CASSPDRVNEQYF.

The chain links TRBV27 to TRBJ2-5, with D perhaps TRBD2 (6 bases). The ends were cut back, 8 bases at V and 7 bases at J, with 11 bases in the middle. There are 11 residues in the CDR3. The germline gives CDR1 MNHEY, CDR2 SMNVEV (reference sequence). The CDR3 here is CASGGIGTQYF. The CDR3 DNA sequence: TGTGCCAGCGGGGGGATCGGGACCCAGTACTTC.

The chain carries TRBV14 and TRBJ1-5; D is perhaps TRBD1 (5 bases). The CDR3 extends over 15 amino acids. V shed 1 base and J shed 1 base, with 8 bases lying between them. CDR1 SGHDN and CDR2 FVKESK come from the germline V gene. The CDR3 here is CASSQGGMSNQPQHF. The CDR3 nucleotides are TGTGCCAGCAGCCAAGGGGGGATGAGCAATCAGCCCCAGCATTTT.

The chain couples TRBV9 to TRBJ2-5; perhaps TRBD2 as D (5 bases). Germline assignment: CDR1 SGDLS and CDR2 YYNGEE. CDR3 length: 14 residues. The ends were cut back, 0 bases at V and 4 bases at J, with 10 bases in the middle. CDR3 amino acids: CASSVGEGRETQYF. CDR3 nucleotides: TGTGCCAGCAGCGTAGGTGAGGGTAGAGAGACCCAGTACTTC.

The chain joins TRBV10-1 to TRBJ1-6; TRBD1 might be the D (5 bases). Deletions cut 4 bases from V and 5 bases from J, with 9 bases between. Germline V gene data show CDR1 as WNHNN and CDR2 as SYGVQD (reference sequence). The CDR3 length is 14 residues. The CDR3 DNA sequence: TGCGCCAGCAGTGGACAGCAAGATAATTCACCCCTCCACTTT. It specifies CASSGQQDNSPLHF.

The V gene is TRBV7-9, the J gene TRBJ1-3, with D perhaps matching TRBD1 (5 bases). CDR1 is SEHNR, CDR2 FQNEAQ, per germline (reference sequence). Trimming shortened V by 5 bases and J by 0 bases, and 14 bases separated the two germline ends. CDR3 length: 16 residues. The CDR3 sequence: CASSPPGLNSGNTIYF. Here the CDR3 DNA reads TGTGCCAGCAGCCCCCCGGGACTGAACTCTGGAAACACCATATATTTT.

V gene TRBV19 combines with J gene TRBJ2-7; D may be TRBD1 (5 bases). CDR1 and CDR2 (germline): LNHDA, SQIVND (reference sequence). V lost 5 bases and J lost 0, with 14 bases in between. The CDR3 has 15 amino acids. The CDR3 DNA is TGTGCCAGTAGTGTCGTGACAGACCCCTCCTACGAGCAGTACTTC. Its translation is CASSVVTDPSYEQYF.

The chain has TRBV4-1 and TRBJ1-2; D is perhaps TRBD1 (5 bases). CDR1 and CDR2 from the germline V gene are MGHRA and YSYEKL. The ends were cut back, 4 bases at V and 6 bases at J, with 18 bases in the middle. This CDR3 is 15 amino acids long. CDR3 sequence reads: CASSLLLGTADGYTF. In DNA form, the CDR3 reads TGCGCCAGCAGCCTCCTCTTAGGGACGGCGGATGGCTACACCTTC.